The 27 T cell receptor beta chains below come from one sample, sequenced in a study of metastatic and nonmetastatic thyroid tumors. TCRdb reanalyzed the PCR reads via MiXCR. The sample includes about 13,000 clones, about 23% of them seen just once. The entire patient cohort was treatment-naive prior to thyroid surgery. The sample was blood. These receptors all stem from a female donor with papillary thyroid cancer or a benign thyroid nodule (not recorded which). Some clones in this sample may be carry-over from other donors' samples.

This chain links TRBV9 with TRBJ2-2, with TRBD2 matching 13 bases. Trimming cost V 0 bases and J 11 bases; bases outside gene matches: 16. Germline CDR1 and CDR2: SGDLS and YYNGEE. This CDR3 has 19 amino acids. In DNA, the CDR3 is TGTGCCAGCAGCGTAGCACTAGCGGGAGGGCCGGGGAAGACCGTTGAGCTGTTTTTT. Its translation: CASSVALAGGPGKTVELFF.

This clone was observed many times. V usage is TRBV5-5 and J usage is TRBJ2-4; the match to TRBD1 covers 8 bases. Germline V gives CDR1 SGHKS, CDR2 YYEKEE (reference sequence). This CDR3 has 15 amino acids. Trimming at V came to 0 bases and at J to 6 bases, leaving 5 bases not matched to a gene. This CDR3 is CASSLDRGVGNIQYF. CDR3 in DNA: TGTGCCAGCAGCTTGGACAGGGGGGTTGGAAACATTCAGTACTTC.

This clone was seen at least ten times. Here the CDR3 reads CASSLNYYGYTF. The CDR3, as DNA: TGTGCCAGCAGCCTCAACTACTATGGCTACACCTTC. The chain links TRBV3-1 to TRBJ1-2; D gene unclear. Germline V gives CDR1 LGHDT, CDR2 YNNKEL (reference sequence). The length of the CDR3 is 12 residues. Trimming pared 4 bases from V and 3 bases from J, leaving 6 bases between.

This clone was seen at least ten times. The sample holds other DNA sequences that translate to the same CDR3. This sequence joins TRBV20-1 and TRBJ2-7; D is perhaps TRBD2 (5 bases). The germline V and J ends were trimmed by 3 bases and 2 bases, with 14 bases remaining between them. The CDR3 totals 14 residues. Germline CDR1 is DFQATT and CDR2 is SNEGSKA (reference sequence). CDR3 sequence (DNA): TGCAGTGCTAGCGTGCAGCGGCCACCCTACGAGCAGTACTTC. It codes for CSASVQRPPYEQYF.

At least ten counts were recorded for this clone. The chain joins TRBV5-1 to TRBJ2-5; D call uncertain. This CDR3 region has 15 residues. The germline V gene has CDR1 SGHRS and CDR2 YFSETQ. The V end lost 2 bases, the J end lost 0 bases, and 11 bases lay between the germline ends. CDR3: CASSFAAAYQETQYF. The CDR3 DNA reads TGCGCCAGCAGCTTTGCGGCGGCCTACCAAGAGACCCAGTACTTC. The variable domain in full, with the rest retrieved from reference TRBV5-1 and TRBJ2-5, is KAGVTQTPRYLIKTRGQQVTLSCSPISGHRSVSWYQQTPGQGLQFLFEYFSETQRNKGNFPGRFSGRQFSNSRSEMNVSTLELGDSALYLCASSFAAAYQETQYFGPGTRLLVL.

This clone ranks as medium-sized. V is TRBV28 and J is TRBJ2-6, with D possibly TRBD2 on 5 matching bases. CDR1 MDHEN and CDR2 SYDVKM come from the germline V gene. This CDR3 comprises 17 residues. V lost 5 bases to trimming and J lost 2 bases, with 16 bases between them. The CDR3 is CASSGNLQRTGANVLTF. As DNA, the CDR3 is TGTGCCAGCAGTGGCAATTTACAGCGGACTGGGGCCAACGTCCTGACTTTC.

The rearrangement links TRBV12-3 or TRBV12-4 to TRBJ2-7, with a possible D match to TRBD1 (6 bases). This CDR3 is built from 14 residues. V was cut by 4 bases and J by 6 bases, with 16 bases left in between. The chain's CDR3 is CASSWGHTLGEQYF. For the CDR3, the DNA is TGTGCCAGCAGTTGGGGACACACTCTGGGCGAGCAGTACTTC.

The chain carries TRBV9 and TRBJ1-2; D ambiguous. The CDR3 length is 14 residues. V dropped 0 bases and J dropped 4 bases, with 10 bases sitting between them. The V gene's germline CDR1 is SGDLS and CDR2 YYNGEE. The CDR3: CASSVGPGLYGYTF. The CDR3, as DNA: TGTGCCAGCAGCGTAGGGCCAGGCCTCTATGGCTACACCTTC.

The rearrangement joins TRBV20-1 to TRBJ2-7, with D possibly being TRBD1 (5 bases). The CDR3 runs 15 residues. Deletions cut 4 bases from V and 0 bases from J, with 16 bases between. Germline V gene sequence: CDR1 DFQATT, CDR2 SNEGSKA (reference sequence). The CDR3 protein is CSAKSGVDSSYEQYF. The DNA of the CDR3 is TGCAGTGCTAAATCTGGGGTCGACAGCTCCTACGAGCAGTACTTC.

The sample holds a few counts of this clone. Since a much larger clone is just one base distant, this may be a read error. This specimen includes other DNA sequences encoding the same CDR3. The chain employs TRBV5-4 and TRBJ2-3; a weak D match, TRBD2 (5 bases). CDR1 is SGHNT and CDR2 is YYREEE in the germline V gene (reference sequence). The CDR3 loop spans 13 amino acids. Here the CDR3 reads CASSRTLGDTQYF. The CDR3 DNA follows: TGTGCCAGCAGCAGGACCCTGGGAGATACTCAGTATTTT.

The chain joins TRBV18 to TRBJ1-2; no clear D gene. The CDR3 loop spans 13 amino acids. The V end was cut by 2 bases, the J end by 4 bases, with 8 bases between. Looked up from germline, CDR1 is KGHSH and CDR2 is LQKENI. CDR3 nucleotides: TGTGCCAGCTCACCAGATGTGTTCTATGGCTACACCTTC. Translating gives CASSPDVFYGYTF. Supplemented by reference TRBV18 and TRBJ1-2, the full variable domain reads NAGVMQNPRHLVRRRGQEARLRCSPMKGHSHVYWYRQLPEEGLKFMVYLQKENIIDESGMPKERFSAEFPKEGPSILRIQQVVRGDSAAYFCASSPDVFYGYTFGSGTRLTVV.

This clone has at least ten counts. The chain employs TRBV19 and TRBJ2-5; the match to TRBD2 covers 7 bases. Germline trimming cut 6 bases from V and 5 bases from J; bases unmatched to any gene: 6. CDR3 length equals 13 residues. Germline values: CDR1 LNHDA, CDR2 SQIVND (reference sequence). CDR3 sequence reads: CASSGTMYETQYF. DNA for the CDR3: TGTGCCAGTAGCGGGACTATGTATGAGACCCAGTACTTC.

This chain connects TRBV5-1 to TRBJ1-1; D might be TRBD1 (6 bases). From germline, CDR1 is SGHRS and CDR2 YFSETQ. The CDR3 loop spans 15 amino acids. Trimming pared 0 bases from V and 4 bases from J, leaving 13 bases between. The CDR3 DNA reads as TGCGCCAGCAGCTTGGTACAGGGTGGATCCACTGAAGCTTTCTTT. Protein: CASSLVQGGSTEAFF.

The sample holds a few counts of this clone. V is TRBV27 and J is TRBJ1-2; perhaps TRBD1 as D (6 bases). Germline V gene sequence: CDR1 MNHEY, CDR2 SMNVEV (reference sequence). The length of the CDR3 is 14 residues. V was pared by 3 bases and J by 4 bases, with 12 bases between. DNA for the CDR3: TGTGCCAGCAGTTTGAACAGGGATGGCTATGGCTACACCTTC. The encoded protein is CASSLNRDGYGYTF.

This chain uses TRBV20-1 with TRBJ2-1; D not certain. The germline V gene has CDR1 DFQATT and CDR2 SNEGSKA (reference sequence). Trimming stripped 1 base from V and 0 bases from J, with 13 bases between. The CDR3 is 16 residues long. Written as DNA, the CDR3 is TGCAGTGCTAGAGTTTACGGCGCCAGCTCCTACAATGAGCAGTTCTTC. This translates into CSARVYGASSYNEQFF.

This clone has at least ten counts. J is TRBJ2-1 and V is TRBV20-1, with 9 bases aligning to TRBD2. From germline, CDR1 is DFQATT and CDR2 SNEGSKA (reference sequence). The CDR3 covers 17 residues. V was clipped by 5 bases and J by 5 bases; unmatched bases: 16. In DNA, the CDR3 is TGCAGTGCTTTACACTCCAATAGCGGGGGAAATGACAATGAGCAGTTCTTC. The encoded protein is CSALHSNSGGNDNEQFF.

This clone has a count of ten or more. This rearrangement joins TRBV20-1 to TRBJ1-1; no reliable D call. Trimming left V 6 bases short and J 0 bases short, with 14 bases between. The CDR3 runs to 14 residues. The germline CDR1 and CDR2 sequences are DFQATT and SNEGSKA (reference sequence). CDR3 loop: CSAPVGGLNTEAFF. The CDR3 DNA reads TGCAGTGCCCCTGTGGGCGGGCTGAACACTGAAGCTTTCTTT.

This clone appeared many times. This chain links TRBV29-1 with TRBJ2-1, with 8 bases aligning to TRBD1. Germline V lookup: CDR1 SQVTM, CDR2 ANQGSEA. This CDR3 is 13 amino acids long. V was pared by 8 bases and J by 2 bases, with 5 bases of the junction left unmatched. DNA for the CDR3: TGCAGCACAGACAGGGGCACCTACAATGAGCAGTTCTTC. Its translation: CSTDRGTYNEQFF.

The CDR3 reads CATSGVQGYREQYF. The CDR3 DNA reads TGTGCCACCTCTGGCGTTCAGGGGTACCGCGAGCAGTACTTC. The V call is TRBV28, the J call TRBJ2-7; D is possibly TRBD1 (6 bases). The V end was cut by 10 bases, the J end by 6 bases, with 22 bases between. The CDR3 runs 14 residues. Germline lookup yields CDR1 MDHEN and CDR2 SYDVKM.

By frequency in the sample, this clone is medium-sized. V usage is TRBV30 and J usage is TRBJ1-3; D call uncertain. V lost 4 bases, J lost 2 bases, and 6 bases lay in between. Germline V lookup: CDR1 GTSNPN, CDR2 SVGIG (reference sequence). This CDR3 is 12 amino acids long. The CDR3 loop is CAWKLAGNTIYF. The CDR3 DNA follows: TGTGCCTGGAAATTGGCTGGAAACACCATATATTTT.

This clone is termed medium-sized. The CDR3, as DNA: TGTGCCAGCAATAAGGACAGAAGCTCCTACGAGCAGTACTTC. It is translated as CASNKDRSSYEQYF. V usage is TRBV2 and J usage is TRBJ2-7; D might be TRBD1 (6 bases). The CDR3 totals 14 residues. The V gene's germline CDR1 is SNHLY and CDR2 FYNNEI. V lost 7 bases to trimming and J lost 0 bases, with 13 bases between them.

A few counts support this clone. The V gene is TRBV6-1, the J gene TRBJ1-5; the D is unclear. The CDR3 has 13 residues. The germline gives CDR1 MNHNS, CDR2 SASEGT. V dropped 2 bases and J dropped 9 bases, with 11 bases sitting between them. CDR3 sequence: CASSESTSLPQHF. CDR3 bases: TGTGCCAGCAGTGAATCAACCTCCCTGCCCCAGCATTTT.

This clone was detected ten times or more. This clone may be a read error of a much larger clone one base away. V gene TRBV20-1 combines with J gene TRBJ1-5; D gene uncertain. Germline V gives CDR1 DFQATT, CDR2 SNEGSKA (reference sequence). Trimming shortened V by 0 bases and J by 0 bases, and 9 bases separated the two germline ends. The CDR3 loop spans 15 amino acids. The CDR3 loop is CSARDRSASNQPQHF. DNA for the CDR3: TGCAGTGCTAGAGATCGCTCAGCTAGCAATCAGCCCCAGCATTTT.

Relative to its sample, this clone is medium-sized. This sequence joins TRBV27 and TRBJ1-6; no reliable D call. The CDR3 runs 13 residues. Per germline, CDR1 MNHEY and CDR2 SMNVEV (reference sequence). V gave up 5 bases and J gave up 5 bases, with 7 bases separating them. The CDR3 coding sequence is TGTGCCAGCAGTGCCACGAATAATTCACCCCTCCACTTT. Residues: CASSATNNSPLHF.

This clone was recorded many times. V gene TRBV4-1 combines with J gene TRBJ2-1; D possibly corresponds to TRBD2 (5 bases). The germline V and J ends were trimmed by 6 bases and 1 base, with 16 bases remaining between them. Germline loops: CDR1 MGHRA, CDR2 YSYEKL. CDR3 length: 16 amino acids. As DNA, the CDR3 is TGCGCCAGCAGTCGGGATCTTGGCGGGTCCTACAATGAGCAGTTCTTC. Translating it yields CASSRDLGGSYNEQFF.

The chain uses TRBV11-1 and TRBJ1-5; D might be TRBD1 (5 bases). Trimming shortened V by 8 bases and J by 4 bases, and 12 bases separated the two germline ends. The CDR3 runs 13 residues. Germline loops: CDR1 SGHAT, CDR2 FQDESV (reference sequence). Here the CDR3 DNA reads TGTGCCAGCTCGACAGAAAGTAATCAGCCCCAGCATTTT. Translated: CASSTESNQPQHF. Looking up the rest from reference TRBV11-1 and TRBJ1-5 gives the full variable domain: EAEVAQSPRYKITEKSQAVAFWCDPISGHATLYWYRQILGQGPELLVQFQDESVVDDSQLPKDRFSAERLKGVDSTLKIQPAELGDSAMYLCASSTESNQPQHFGDGTRLSIL.

This clone is categorized as medium-sized. The CDR3 DNA follows: TGTGCCAGCAGCTTCTCTGAAGCTTTCTTT. Amino acid sequence: CASSFSEAFF. The rearrangement links TRBV7-3 to TRBJ1-1; D is uncertain. Germline CDR1 reads SGHTA; CDR2 reads FQGTGA. CDR3 length: 10 amino acids. Trimming took 3 bases from V and 6 from J, leaving 2 bases between them.